These T cell receptor beta chains were read from a single sample in a study of identical twins. Each CDR3 protein is one row after TCRdb ran MiXCR on the 5' RACE reads. The sample consists of 310,000 or so distinct CDR3 sequences, less than 9.5% of them appearing once. The data were also submitted as part of a second study, on yellow fever vaccine responses in identical twins.

Material: CD8+ T cells sorted from blood. Source of these receptors: a woman under 30 in good health. Each CDR3 is given with its conserved first and last residue. D genes are given only for firm matches. Rows give clone size only sometimes, using once, few, many, or a class for an expanded clone.

cdr3_nt: TGTGCCAGCAGCCAAGAATATGACGGGGAGCTGTTTTTT; cdr3_aa: CASSQEYDGELFF; j_call: TRBJ2-2; clone_size: many; v_call: TRBV3-1; d_call: NA
cdr3_nt: TGTGCCCTCGAGGGGGGGACATACGAGCAGTACTTC; cdr3_aa: CALEGGTYEQYF; j_call: TRBJ2-7; clone_size: NA; v_call: TRBV30; d_call: NA
cdr3_nt: TGTGCCATCAGCCCCGGGCTCCTCTGCTATCAGCCCCAGCATTTT; cdr3_aa: CAISPGLLCYQPQHF; j_call: TRBJ1-5; clone_size: once; v_call: TRBV1; d_call: NA
cdr3_nt: TGTGCCAGCAGCCCAAGTGCTAGCACAGATACGCAGTATTTT; cdr3_aa: CASSPSASTDTQYF; j_call: TRBJ2-3; clone_size: NA; v_call: TRBV28; d_call: NA
cdr3_nt: TGTGCCAGCAGCTTGGTGACAGGGGGGACCTACGAGCAGTACTTC; cdr3_aa: CASSLVTGGTYEQYF; j_call: TRBJ2-7; clone_size: many; v_call: TRBV7-9; d_call: TRBD1
cdr3_nt: TGTGCCAGCAGTCGTAACAGGGGAGGGACAGATACGCAGTATTTT; cdr3_aa: CASSRNRGGTDTQYF; j_call: TRBJ2-3; clone_size: NA; v_call: TRBV27; d_call: NA
cdr3_nt: TGCAGCGTTATATTCGGAGCTAACTATGGCTACACCTTC; cdr3_aa: CSVIFGANYGYTF; j_call: TRBJ1-2; clone_size: NA; v_call: TRBV29-1; d_call: NA
cdr3_nt: TGTGCCACCAGTGACTCAACAGGGGGCGCGATTTTCCATCAGCCCCAGCATTTT; cdr3_aa: CATSDSTGGAIFHQPQHF; j_call: TRBJ1-5; clone_size: few; v_call: TRBV24-1; d_call: TRBD1
cdr3_nt: TGTGCCAGCAGTTACTCGAGTAGGAAGAGCGGGATCAACAATGAGCAGTTCTTC; cdr3_aa: CASSYSSRKSGINNEQFF; j_call: TRBJ2-1; clone_size: many; v_call: TRBV6-5; d_call: TRBD2
cdr3_nt: TGTGCCAGCAGTTATCTAGGGGACAGCAGCTACGAGCAGTACTTC; cdr3_aa: CASSYLGDSSYEQYF; j_call: TRBJ2-7; clone_size: many; v_call: TRBV6-5; d_call: TRBD1
cdr3_nt: TGTGCCACCAGTGATTTGATTAGCGGCCCTGGAGATACGCAGTATTTT; cdr3_aa: CATSDLISGPGDTQYF; j_call: TRBJ2-3; clone_size: NA; v_call: TRBV24-1; d_call: NA
cdr3_nt: TGCAGTGCTAGGACGAGTGATGGTTATAGCAATCAGCCCCAGCATTTT; cdr3_aa: CSARTSDGYSNQPQHF; j_call: TRBJ1-5; clone_size: NA; v_call: TRBV20-1; d_call: NA
cdr3_nt: TGTGCCAGTAGGACGACTAGCGGGGCCTACGAGCAGTACTTC; cdr3_aa: CASRTTSGAYEQYF; j_call: TRBJ2-7; clone_size: NA; v_call: TRBV19; d_call: TRBD2
cdr3_nt: TGTGCCAGCAGCGTAGCGGCTAGCAGTGAGCAGTTCTTC; cdr3_aa: CASSVAASSEQFF; j_call: TRBJ2-1; clone_size: NA; v_call: TRBV9; d_call: NA
cdr3_nt: TGTGCCAGCAGCCTCCAGGCGCCCGTCTCTGGGGCCAACGTCCTGACTTTC; cdr3_aa: CASSLQAPVSGANVLTF; j_call: TRBJ2-6; clone_size: NA; v_call: TRBV27; d_call: NA
cdr3_nt: NA; cdr3_aa: CASSLWASGSDIHF; j_call: TRBJ2-4; clone_size: many; v_call: TRBV7-2; d_call: NA
cdr3_nt: TGTGCCAGCAGCACACGTCCGGGACAGGGGGACGAGCAGTACTTC; cdr3_aa: CASSTRPGQGDEQYF; j_call: TRBJ2-7; clone_size: NA; v_call: TRBV7-9; d_call: TRBD1
cdr3_nt: TGTGCCAGCAGTCCACTGGACACCGGGGAGCTGTTTTTT; cdr3_aa: CASSPLDTGELFF; j_call: TRBJ2-2; clone_size: NA; v_call: TRBV6-2/TRBV6-3; d_call: NA
cdr3_nt: TGTGCCAGTAGTACCCGGGGGCCCCTAGACGAGCAGTACTTC; cdr3_aa: CASSTRGPLDEQYF; j_call: TRBJ2-7; clone_size: few; v_call: TRBV19; d_call: NA
cdr3_nt: TGTGCCAGCAGTGAAATGGAGCGGGAGGGTACAGATACGCAGTATTTT; cdr3_aa: CASSEMEREGTDTQYF; j_call: TRBJ2-3; clone_size: NA; v_call: TRBV25-1; d_call: TRBD2